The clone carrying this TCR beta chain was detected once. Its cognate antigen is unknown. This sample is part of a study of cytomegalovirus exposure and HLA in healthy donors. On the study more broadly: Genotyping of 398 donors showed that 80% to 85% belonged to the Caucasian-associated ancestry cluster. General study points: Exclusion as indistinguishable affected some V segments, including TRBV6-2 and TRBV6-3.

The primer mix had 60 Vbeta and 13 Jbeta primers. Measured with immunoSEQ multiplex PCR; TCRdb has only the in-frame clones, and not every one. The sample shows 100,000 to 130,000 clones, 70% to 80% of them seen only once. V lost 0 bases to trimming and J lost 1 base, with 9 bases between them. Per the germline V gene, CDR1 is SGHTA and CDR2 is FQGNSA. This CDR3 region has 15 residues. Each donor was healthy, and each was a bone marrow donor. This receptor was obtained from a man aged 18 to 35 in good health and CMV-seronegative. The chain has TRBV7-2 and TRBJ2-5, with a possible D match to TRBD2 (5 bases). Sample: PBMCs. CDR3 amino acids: CASSLAGSSQETQYF. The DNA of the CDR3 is TGTGCCAGCAGCTTAGCTGGGAGCTCCCAAGAGACCCAGTACTTC.